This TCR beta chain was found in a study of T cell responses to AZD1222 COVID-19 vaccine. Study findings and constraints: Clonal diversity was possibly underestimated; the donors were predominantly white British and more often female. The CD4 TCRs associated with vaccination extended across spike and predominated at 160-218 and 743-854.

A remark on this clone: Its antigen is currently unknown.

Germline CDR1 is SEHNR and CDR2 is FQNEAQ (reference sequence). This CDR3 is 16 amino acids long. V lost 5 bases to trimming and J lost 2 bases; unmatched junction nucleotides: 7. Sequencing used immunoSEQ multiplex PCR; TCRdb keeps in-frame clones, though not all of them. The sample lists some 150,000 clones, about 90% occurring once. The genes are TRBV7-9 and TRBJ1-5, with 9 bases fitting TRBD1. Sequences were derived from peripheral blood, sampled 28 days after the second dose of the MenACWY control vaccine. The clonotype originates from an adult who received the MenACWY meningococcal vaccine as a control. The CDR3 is CASSQSDRGGNQPQHF. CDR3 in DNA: TGTGCCAGCAGCCAATCGGACAGGGGAGGCAATCAGCCCCAGCATTTT.